A single sample is the source of the 5 T cell receptor beta chains below, sequenced in a study of cytomegalovirus exposure and HLA in healthy donors. Only in-frame clones appear in the TCRdb table, and some are missing; sequencing was by immunoSEQ multiplex PCR. The sample gives tens of thousands of clones, 95% to 98% of which show up once; roughly 0.78% is in the top ten. The sample consisted of PBMCs. The receptors derive from a young man in good health and CMV-seronegative.

The J gene is TRBJ2-7, the V gene TRBV10-2; D call uncertain. The V end lost 2 bases, the J end lost 6 bases, and 11 bases lay between the germline ends. Germline V gives CDR1 WSHSY, CDR2 SAAADI. The CDR3 length is 13 residues. CDR3 nucleotide sequence: TGCGCCAGCAGTGAGGGGTCAGCTAGCGAGCAGTACTTC. Encoded protein: CASSEGSASEQYF.

The J gene is TRBJ2-1, the V gene TRBV5-1, with 7 nucleotides matching TRBD2. Germline V gene data show CDR1 as SGHRS and CDR2 as YFSETQ. After removal of 3 bases from V and 4 bases from J, the junction contained 19 bases not matched to a gene. The CDR3 loop spans 19 amino acids. This CDR3 is CASSSSERDPAKHYNEQFF. The CDR3 coding sequence is TGCGCCAGCAGCTCTTCCGAGCGGGACCCCGCCAAACATTACAATGAGCAGTTCTTC.

The gene calls are TRBV19 and TRBJ1-2; 8 bases align to TRBD1. V lost 6 bases, J lost 4 bases, and 7 bases stayed unmatched. Germline V gives CDR1 LNHDA, CDR2 SQIVND (reference sequence). The CDR3 runs to 14 residues. The CDR3 DNA sequence: TGTGCCAGTAGAGCTCAGGGGGCGGGCTATGGCTACACCTTC. Amino acid sequence: CASRAQGAGYGYTF. The full variable domain, rest sourced from reference TRBV19 and TRBJ1-2, is DGGITQSPKYLFRKEGQNVTLSCEQNLNHDAMYWYRQDPGQGLRLIYYSQIVNDFQKGDIAEGYSVSREKKESFPLTVTSAQKNPTAFYLCASRAQGAGYGYTFGSGTRLTVV.

The chain links TRBV27 to TRBJ2-5, with TRBD2 as a possible D gene (6 bases). This CDR3 is 14 amino acids long. Looked up from germline, CDR1 is MNHEY and CDR2 is SMNVEV (reference sequence). V shed 3 bases and J shed 7 bases, with 15 bases lying between them. The CDR3 reads CASSFMGSGRTQYF. CDR3 DNA sequence: TGTGCCAGCAGTTTTATGGGGTCCGGGAGGACCCAGTACTTC.

The chain has TRBV11-3 and TRBJ1-3, with 7 bases lining up with TRBD1. J lost 0 bases, V lost 5 bases, and 7 bases had no gene match. CDR1 is SGHNT, CDR2 YENEEA, per germline. The CDR3 sequence is 16 residues long. The CDR3 sequence: CASSPPGQISGNTIYF. The CDR3 DNA follows: TGTGCCAGCAGCCCTCCGGGACAGATCTCTGGAAACACCATATATTTT.